Below are 7 T cell receptor beta chains sequenced from a single sample in a study of blood T cells in healthy people across ages (dated by TCRdb to the mid-2010s). Library preparation used 5' RACE. The sequencer was an Illumina HiSeq 2500. A second roughly 6 to 12 cycle PCR used a sample-barcoded 5' primer and a J-beta primer mix. TCRdb itself trimmed the public reads at Q25 with fastp, ran MiXCR and retained productive beta chains. Merged by CDR3 protein, the rows form single entries marked with the most common genes and DNA. The sample data list over 950,000 distinct CDR3 sequences, and more than 30% of these were observed just once. Under 15% of the sample is taken by the ten largest. Sequencing was performed on blood. The origin of the receptors is a man between 18 and 35 years old in good health.

This sequence joins TRBV5-5 and TRBJ2-3; 12 nucleotides match TRBD2. The germline V gene encodes CDR1 SGHKS and CDR2 YYEKEE (reference sequence). The CDR3 is 13 amino acids. Trimming cost V 4 bases and J 8 bases; bases outside gene matches: 2. CDR3 sequence: CASSELAGGTQYF. The CDR3 DNA reads TGTGCCAGCAGCGAACTAGCGGGAGGTACGCAGTATTTT.

The rearrangement uses TRBV3-1 and TRBJ1-1; D might be TRBD1 (5 bases). Trimming left V 0 bases short and J 2 bases short, with 19 bases between. This CDR3 contains 18 residues. CDR1 and CDR2 (germline): LGHDT, YNNKEL (reference sequence). The CDR3: CASSQDFGAMRGNTEAFF. The CDR3 bases are TGTGCCAGCAGCCAAGATTTCGGGGCCATGCGGGGTAACACTGAAGCTTTCTTT.

Details on this clonotype: An end of the junction does not agree with germline; a read error may underlie this. The rearrangement joins TRBV5-5 to TRBJ2-5, with 8 bases matching TRBD1. Per germline, CDR1 SGHKS and CDR2 YYEKEE (reference sequence). There are 14 residues in the CDR3. This CDR3 reads CASSPGQENYEQHF. The CDR3 coding sequence is TGTGCCAGCAGCCCGGGACAGGAAAACTACGAGCAGCACTTC.

In its sample, this clonotype was seen once. The chain couples TRBV20-1 to TRBJ2-7; TRBD1 matches 11 bases. The CDR3 totals 15 residues. Germline CDR1 and CDR2: DFQATT and SNEGSKA (reference sequence). Germline trimming cut 8 bases from V and 7 bases from J; bases unmatched to any gene: 16. The CDR3 here is CSCGQGASAFSEQYF. The CDR3, as DNA: TGCAGTTGTGGACAGGGGGCTTCAGCATTCTCTGAGCAGTACTTC.

The chain combines TRBV10-3 with TRBJ2-5, with TRBD2 matching 11 bases. This CDR3 is built from 16 residues. J gave up 11 bases and V 6 bases, and 17 bases lay outside the gene matches. The germline V gene encodes CDR1 ENHRY and CDR2 SYGVKD. The CDR3 sequence is CAISQQASGGHNEQYF. The CDR3 nucleotides are TGTGCCATCAGCCAGCAAGCTAGCGGGGGGCACAATGAGCAGTACTTC.

V and J are TRBV6-2 or TRBV6-3 and TRBJ1-1; D unresolved. V was cut by 0 bases and J by 1 base, with 18 bases left in between. The length of the CDR3 is 18 residues. Germline V gives CDR1 MNHEY, CDR2 SVGEGT. The CDR3 DNA reads TGTGCCAGCAGTTACTCGAGAGGAACTGGTCAAAAGAACACTGAAGCTTTCTTT. It yields the protein CASSYSRGTGQKNTEAFF.

The chain joins TRBV20-1 to TRBJ1-5, with TRBD1 identical over 9 bases. From germline, CDR1 is DFQATT and CDR2 SNEGSKA (reference sequence). V gave up 5 bases and J gave up 4 bases; unmatched junction bases: 6. The CDR3 totals 14 residues. CDR3 in DNA: TGCAGTGCTGGGGGACAGGGAACGAATCAGCCCCAGCATTTT. Its protein product is CSAGGQGTNQPQHF.